The 19 T cell receptor beta chains presented below share a single source sample, sequenced in a study of T cells in Graves' hyperthyroidism and ophthalmopathy. Amplified TCR beta CDR3 regions derived from RNA transcripts. HTBI primers were employed in a first-round RT-PCR of the TCR CDR3. TCRdb recomputed calls from the multiplex PCR reads with MiXCR, one row per CDR3 protein. The table records 500,000 to 650,000 distinct CDR3 sequences, about 15% of them present only once. The sequencing input was blood. The receptor set was obtained from a woman between 50 and 59 years old with Graves' ophthalmopathy.

This clonotype has ten or more counts. The chain is built from TRBV12-5 and TRBJ1-1; D is unclear. V was pared by 6 bases and J by 3 bases, with 5 bases between. Germline V gene lookup returns CDR1 LGHNT and CDR2 FRNRAP. The CDR3 runs to 11 residues. CDR3 region: CASGRHTEAFF. The CDR3 DNA is TGTGCTAGTGGCCGACACACTGAAGCTTTCTTT.

This clonotype was picked up many times. This rearrangement joins TRBV3-1 to TRBJ1-3; D may be TRBD1 (5 bases). Trimming removed 4 bases from V and 0 bases from J, with 16 bases in between. This CDR3 spans 17 amino acids. Germline V gene data show CDR1 as LGHDT and CDR2 as YNNKEL (reference sequence). CDR3 in amino acids: CASSPYQGRSSGNTIYF. The CDR3 nucleotides read TGTGCCAGCAGCCCTTATCAGGGCCGAAGCTCTGGAAACACCATATATTTT.

This clonotype has a handful of counts. At one end, the junction sequence differs from germline, possibly due to a read error. This chain connects TRBV18 to TRBJ2-3; 9 bases are shared with TRBD2. In germline, CDR1 is KGHSH, CDR2 LQKENI. There are 15 residues in the CDR3. The CDR3 loop is CASSQEGTSRDTQYF. The CDR3 bases are TGTGCCAGCTCGCAAGAAGGGACTAGCAGAGATACGCAGTATTTT.

This clonotype has ten or more counts. The V and J genes are TRBV5-1 and TRBJ1-2; D gene uncertain. This CDR3 spans 15 amino acids. In germline, CDR1 is SGHRS, CDR2 YFSETQ. The V gene lost 0 bases and the J gene lost 3 bases, with 12 bases spanning the gap. The CDR3 DNA reads TGCGCCAGCAGCTTGGCCGATAAAGGGTACTATGGCTACACCTTC. It is translated as CASSLADKGYYGYTF. The variable domain in full, with the rest retrieved from reference TRBV5-1 and TRBJ1-2, is KAGVTQTPRYLIKTRGQQVTLSCSPISGHRSVSWYQQTPGQGLQFLFEYFSETQRNKGNFPGRFSGRQFSNSRSEMNVSTLELGDSALYLCASSLADKGYYGYTFGSGTRLTVV.

In this sample, this clonotype turned up a few times. This CDR3 is CASSYSTSNPYNSPLHF. In DNA, the CDR3 is TGTGCCAGCAGTTACTCGACCAGTAACCCCTATAATTCACCCCTCCACTTT. The chain joins TRBV6-5 to TRBJ1-6; D remains unclear. This CDR3 spans 17 amino acids. Germline V gene data show CDR1 as MNHEY and CDR2 as SVGAGI. Between the trimmed V and J ends, which lost 0 bases and 2 bases, there was a span of 11 bases.

This clonotype has ten or more counts. The chain carries TRBV18 and TRBJ1-1, with D tentatively TRBD1 (6 bases). V was cut by 3 bases and J by 4 bases, with 15 bases left in between. Looked up from germline, CDR1 is KGHSH and CDR2 is LQKENI. The CDR3 contains 15 residues. The CDR3 DNA follows: TGTGCCAGCTCACCCATACAGGGAGGGAGCACTGAAGCTTTCTTT. Translated: CASSPIQGGSTEAFF. Complete variable domain (other parts from reference TRBV18 and TRBJ1-1): NAGVMQNPRHLVRRRGQEARLRCSPMKGHSHVYWYRQLPEEGLKFMVYLQKENIIDESGMPKERFSAEFPKEGPSILRIQQVVRGDSAAYFCASSPIQGGSTEAFFGQGTRLTVV.

This clonotype occurred many times. The chain links TRBV28 to TRBJ2-2, with D hard to call. This CDR3 region has 12 residues. In germline, CDR1 is MDHEN, CDR2 SYDVKM. V lost 6 bases, J lost 0 bases, and 2 bases lay in between. Here the CDR3 DNA reads TGTGCCAGCAGATCGAACACCGGGGAGCTGTTTTTT. Amino acid sequence: CASRSNTGELFF. The variable domain in full, completed from reference TRBV28 and TRBJ2-2, reads DVKVTQSSRYLVKRTGEKVFLECVQDMDHENMFWYRQDPGLGLRLIYFSYDVKMKEKGDIPEGYSVSREKKERFSLILESASTNQTSMYLCASRSNTGELFFGEGSRLTVL.

This clonotype was detected ten times or more. This chain uses TRBV2 with TRBJ2-5; 8 nucleotides align to TRBD1. The CDR3 covers 14 residues. The germline V gene encodes CDR1 SNHLY and CDR2 FYNNEI. J gave up 1 base and V 4 bases, and 2 bases lay outside the gene matches. CDR3 amino acids: CASSGQGRQETQYF. DNA for the CDR3: TGTGCCAGCAGTGGACAGGGGCGCCAAGAGACCCAGTACTTC.

This clonotype was seen ten or more times. This rearrangement joins TRBV2 to TRBJ2-1, with TRBD2 matching 7 bases. The germline V gene has CDR1 SNHLY and CDR2 FYNNEI. V was clipped by 10 bases and J by 8 bases; unmatched bases: 17. CDR3 size: 15 residues. The CDR3 DNA reads TGTGCCATCCGCACGGGACGGACTAGTCTTCATGAGCAGTTCTTC. Translated: CAIRTGRTSLHEQFF.

This clonotype was seen repeatedly, ten times or more. The chain combines TRBV28 with TRBJ2-7; D remains ambiguous. CDR3 size: 16 residues. Per the germline V gene, CDR1 is MDHEN and CDR2 is SYDVKM. Trimming stripped 3 bases from V and 0 bases from J, with 15 bases between. The CDR3 nucleotides are TGTGCCAGCAGTTTCGGTTCGGCACGGATCTCCTACGAGCAGTACTTC. It translates to CASSFGSARISYEQYF.

The sample holds a few counts of this clonotype. This chain links TRBV20-1 with TRBJ2-1; D is undetermined. The CDR3 loop spans 17 amino acids. Trimming left V 3 bases short and J 0 bases short, with 18 bases between. CDR1 DFQATT and CDR2 SNEGSKA come from the germline V gene (reference sequence). The CDR3 reads CSASLSPRESSYNEQFF. In nucleotides, the CDR3 is TGCAGTGCTAGCCTCTCCCCGCGTGAGAGCTCCTACAATGAGCAGTTCTTC.

Ten or more counts support this clonotype. The V gene is TRBV7-3, the J gene TRBJ2-1; 7 bases line up with TRBD1. The germline V gene has CDR1 SGHTA and CDR2 FQGTGA. CDR3 length equals 15 residues. V shed 6 bases and J 5 bases; nucleotides not matched to a gene: 10. The DNA for the CDR3 is TGTGCCAGCAGTCGAACCGGGACAGATAACAATGAGCAGTTCTTC. Its protein is CASSRTGTDNNEQFF.

V is TRBV6-2 or TRBV6-3 and J is TRBJ2-2, with TRBD1 as a possible D gene (5 bases). Trimming removed 6 bases at V and 6 bases at J, with 17 bases between. Germline CDR1 and CDR2: MNHEY and SVGEGT. The CDR3 loop spans 15 amino acids. DNA of the CDR3: TGTGCCAGCAGACGCGCCCTTTTAGGGGCCGGGGAGCTGTTTTTT. Translated: CASRRALLGAGELFF.

This clonotype was counted at least ten times. The chain couples TRBV5-5 to TRBJ1-5, with TRBD1 matching 8 bases. J gave up 1 base and V 4 bases, and 7 bases lay outside the gene matches. CDR3 length equals 16 residues. Germline assignment: CDR1 SGHKS and CDR2 YYEKEE (reference sequence). CDR3 bases: TGTGCCAGCAGCCCGGACAGGGCGTTGAGCAATCAGCCCCAGCATTTT. This sequence encodes CASSPDRALSNQPQHF.

At least ten counts were recorded for this clonotype. The chain is built from TRBV28 and TRBJ2-2; D gene uncertain. Germline loops: CDR1 MDHEN, CDR2 SYDVKM. This CDR3 spans 15 amino acids. V lost 2 bases and J lost 7, with 14 bases in between. The CDR3 region is CASSLLDIYGGELFF. CDR3 DNA: TGTGCCAGCAGTTTACTGGATATTTATGGCGGGGAGCTGTTTTTT. Full variable domain (outside the CDR3, taken from reference TRBV28 and TRBJ2-2): DVKVTQSSRYLVKRTGEKVFLECVQDMDHENMFWYRQDPGLGLRLIYFSYDVKMKEKGDIPEGYSVSREKKERFSLILESASTNQTSMYLCASSLLDIYGGELFFGEGSRLTVL.

This clonotype has a handful of counts. V and J are TRBV9 and TRBJ1-4, with no clear D. CDR1 and CDR2 from the germline V gene are SGDLS and YYNGEE. Trimming left V 0 bases short and J 0 bases short, with 9 bases between. This CDR3 spans 16 amino acids. The CDR3 loop reads CASSVGARATNEKLFF. The CDR3 region has the DNA TGTGCCAGCAGCGTAGGTGCAAGGGCAACTAATGAAAAACTGTTTTTT.

This clonotype was recorded at least ten times. The V gene is TRBV2, the J gene TRBJ1-5; TRBD1 might be the D (5 bases). CDR1 and CDR2 from the germline V gene are SNHLY and FYNNEI. The CDR3 length is 14 residues. The V gene lost 6 bases and the J gene lost 3 bases, with 12 bases spanning the gap. CDR3 region: CASRIGQYNQPQHF. CDR3 in DNA: TGTGCCAGCAGGATTGGACAATACAATCAGCCCCAGCATTTT.

This clonotype occurred a few times. J is TRBJ2-5 and V is TRBV30; the D gene is possibly TRBD2 (7 bases). CDR3 size: 16 residues. Trimming stripped 3 bases from V and 6 bases from J, with 23 bases between. In germline, CDR1 is GTSNPN, CDR2 SVGIG (reference sequence). Here the CDR3 reads CAWRGGLGGRGQTQYF. For the CDR3, the DNA is TGTGCCTGGAGAGGGGGGTTGGGCGGGAGAGGACAGACCCAGTACTTC. Full variable domain (rest looked up from reference TRBV30 and TRBJ2-5): SQTIHQWPATLVQPVGSPLSLECTVEGTSNPNLYWYRQAAGRGLQLLFYSVGIGQISSEVPQNLSASRPQDRQFILSSKKLLLSDSGFYLCAWRGGLGGRGQTQYFGPGTRLLVL.

The chain's CDR3 is CASSLGAGLNSPLHF. CDR3 bases: TGTGCCAGCAGCTTAGGAGCAGGGCTTAATTCACCCCTCCACTTT. The chain has TRBV7-2 and TRBJ1-6; D is possibly TRBD1 (5 bases). The germline gives CDR1 SGHTA, CDR2 FQGNSA. Trimming pared 1 base from V and 6 bases from J, leaving 10 bases between. This CDR3 is 15 amino acids long.